The clone carrying this T cell receptor beta chain was seen only a few times. Its antigen is still unknown. The method was immunoSEQ multiplex PCR; TCRdb's version includes in-frame clones alone and lacks a portion of them. This table holds 98,000 or so clones, around 85% found once. Trimming removed 1 base from V and 7 bases from J, with 4 bases in between. Germline loops: CDR1 LNHNV, CDR2 YYDKDF (reference sequence). The CDR3 runs to 12 residues. This sample stems from a study of cytomegalovirus exposure and HLA in healthy donors. The study's findings and limits: Reported results showed that the classifier diagnosed cytomegalovirus status with high specificity and sensitivity. Cytomegalovirus-associated TCR beta chains were listed, numbering 164. Rarity held for most TCR sequences, but there were some public TCRs that occurred in many donors. A few chains tied to CMV proved CMV antigen-specific in vitro.

The sequencing input was PBMCs. The clonotype was recovered from a woman in her late teens or twenties in good health and CMV-seronegative. V usage is TRBV15 and J usage is TRBJ2-2; D is unresolved. CDR3 protein: CATSRAGGELFF. The CDR3, as DNA: TGTGCCACCAGCAGAGCGGGCGGGGAGCTGTTTTTT. Full variable domain (rest looked up from reference TRBV15 and TRBJ2-2): DAMVIQNPRYQVTQFGKPVTLSCSQTLNHNVMYWYQQKSSQAPKLLFHYYDKDFNNEADTPDNFQSRRPNTSFCFLDIRSPGLGDTAMYLCATSRAGGELFFGEGSRLTVL.